The 2 T cell receptor beta chains presented below share a single source sample, sequenced in a study of T cells in Graves' hyperthyroidism and ophthalmopathy. Authors of the study amplified TCR beta CDR3 regions from RNA transcripts. The HTBI primer set was used in a first-round RT-PCR of the TCR CDR3. TCRdb fed the multiplex PCR reads into MiXCR, producing one record per CDR3 protein. The top ten hold around 25% of the sample, which has more than 300,000 distinct CDR3 sequences, over 11% seen once. Sequenced material: blood. Receptors originate from a woman aged 25 to 39 with Graves' hyperthyroidism.

This clonotype was seen ten or more times. The rearrangement joins TRBV7-2 to TRBJ2-1; 7 positions match TRBD2. Germline V gives CDR1 SGHTA, CDR2 FQGNSA. V trimming: 4 bases; J trimming: 12 bases; junction bases outside the gene matches: 3. This CDR3 has 11 residues. The CDR3 nucleotides read TGTGCCAGCAGCTCTAGCGGCAGGCAGTTCTTC. Translation: CASSSSGRQFF.

The table lists this clonotype with a few counts. Being one base from a much bigger clone, this may be a read error. The genes are TRBV28 and TRBJ2-3; no clear D gene. V lost 8 bases to trimming and J lost 0 bases, with 9 bases between them. The CDR3 is made up of 13 amino acids. CDR1 is MDHEN and CDR2 is SYDVKM in the germline V gene. CDR3 bases: TGTGCCAGCGTACGTACTAGCACAGATACGCAGTATTTT. Translating gives CASVRTSTDTQYF.